The rows below give T cell receptor beta chains drawn from one sample of a study of T-cell memory formation after mild COVID-19. TCRdb called the 5' RACE reads again in MiXCR, with one record for every CDR3 protein. The sample has 40,000 to 45,000 distinct CDR3 sequences; 9.5% are singletons. The material sequenced was PBMCs or a T cell subset sorted from them (not recorded which). All receptors derive from an adult woman who had mild COVID-19 (a few samples of this study predate the infection). Cell type and time point are not known. The CDR3 runs from the conserved cysteine through the conserved F or W. D genes are given only for firm matches. Clone sizes are given selectively: once, few, many, or a class where the clone is expanded.

CDR3 DNA,CDR3 protein,clone size,V gene,J gene,D gene
TGTGCCAGCAGTCCAAGGACAGGGACAGATACGCAGTATTTT,CASSPRTGTDTQYF,medium-sized,TRBV12-3/TRBV12-4,TRBJ2-3,TRBD1
TGTGCCAGTAGGTGGGACAGGGGCGGATCAATCGGGGGCTACACCTTC,CASRWDRGGSIGGYTF,few,TRBV19,TRBJ1-2,TRBD1
TGTGCCAGCAGCGTAGCTCCAGCGGGGGGCTACAATGAGCAGTTCTTC,CASSVAPAGGYNEQFF,few,TRBV9,TRBJ2-1,TRBD2
TGTGCCACCAGTCGGGACGGAGGATACGAGCAGTACTTC,CATSRDGGYEQYF,many,TRBV24-1,TRBJ2-7,.
TGCGCCAGCAGCTTGGGAGGACAGCCTTCCTATGGCTACACCTTC,CASSLGGQPSYGYTF,few,TRBV5-1,TRBJ1-2,.
TGCAGTGCTAGTCCGCGGGACAGCACCTTCTATGGCTACACCTTC,CSASPRDSTFYGYTF,.,TRBV20-1,TRBJ1-2,TRBD1
TGTGCCAGCAGTCGAATCGACAGCGGGAACACTGAAGCTTTCTTT,CASSRIDSGNTEAFF,.,TRBV6-5,TRBJ1-1,.
TGTGCCAGCAGAAGGACAGGGGTCTCCTACGAGCAGTACTTC,CASRRTGVSYEQYF,many,TRBV25-1,TRBJ2-7,TRBD1
TGTGCCAGCAGTTACTCGATGTTCGGGCGTGGCACGATGGATACGCAGTATTTT,CASSYSMFGRGTMDTQYF,many,TRBV6-2/TRBV6-3,TRBJ2-3,.
TGCGCCAGCAGCCAAGATTCCCATTTGCGCTCCTACAATGAGCAGTTCTTC,CASSQDSHLRSYNEQFF,.,TRBV4-1,TRBJ2-1,.
TGTGCCAGCAGTTTAGGGGACACCAAATATACGCAGTATTTT,CASSLGDTKYTQYF,few,TRBV27,TRBJ2-3,.
TGTGCCAGCAGCTCTACAGGGGCGGGGGAGACCCAGTACTTC,CASSSTGAGETQYF,few,TRBV5-5,TRBJ2-5,.
TGCAGCGTTGATGGGGGGATCGGTGAAAAACTGTTTTTT,CSVDGGIGEKLFF,few,TRBV29-1,TRBJ1-4,.
TGTGCCAGCAGCCCGACTCAGAACACCGGGGAGCTGTTTTTT,CASSPTQNTGELFF,.,TRBV12-3/TRBV12-4,TRBJ2-2,.
TGTGCCAGCAGCTTAAGGGTAACAGGGCGGAACACTGAAGCTTTCTTT,CASSLRVTGRNTEAFF,few,TRBV5-6,TRBJ1-1,.
TGTGCCAGCAGCCGTGGGGTAACCGATACGCAGTATTTT,CASSRGVTDTQYF,few,TRBV14,TRBJ2-3,.
TGTGCCATCAGTGAGTCGAGTAGGGGGTCCGAGCAGTACTTC,CAISESSRGSEQYF,.,TRBV10-3,TRBJ2-7,.
TGTGCCAGCAGGGGGACAGGGGGATTTGTGGCTAATGAAAAACTGTTTTTT,CASRGTGGFVANEKLFF,few,TRBV12-3/TRBV12-4,TRBJ1-4,TRBD1
TGTGCCACAACCTCCCGGGACAGAACCTACGAGCAGTACTTC,CATTSRDRTYEQYF,.,TRBV6-5,TRBJ2-7,TRBD1
TGTGCCAGCAGTAACGTTCAACCGGGACTACTATACAATGAGCAGTTCTTC,CASSNVQPGLLYNEQFF,.,TRBV6-2/TRBV6-3,TRBJ2-1,TRBD2
TGCGCCAGCAGCCCGCTGACTAGCTACAATGAGCAGTTCTTC,CASSPLTSYNEQFF,.,TRBV5-1,TRBJ2-1,.
TGCAGTGCTAGAGTTGGTTGGACTAGCGGGAAAACAGATACGCAGTATTTT,CSARVGWTSGKTDTQYF,many,TRBV20-1,TRBJ2-3,TRBD2
TGCGCCAGCAGCCAAGATGACCAAGGGAGCCCCTCCTACGAGCAGTACTTC,CASSQDDQGSPSYEQYF,many,TRBV4-1,TRBJ2-7,.
TGCAGTGCTAGACCGGACTTCTTTTATAATTCACCCCTCCACTTT,CSARPDFFYNSPLHF,.,TRBV20-1,TRBJ1-6,.
TGTGCAAGTCGCGTACGGGACAGGGGGGACACTGAAGCTTTCTTT,CASRVRDRGDTEAFF,few,TRBV12-2,TRBJ1-1,.
TGCAGTGCTAGCGGGGGGGCTTCCTACAATGAGCAGTTCTTC,CSASGGASYNEQFF,many,TRBV20-1,TRBJ2-1,TRBD2
TGTGCCAGCAGCTTGGTCGGTCGTCAGGGCTATGGCTACACCTTC,CASSLVGRQGYGYTF,.,TRBV5-5,TRBJ1-2,.
TGTGCTAGCAGCTTGGGACAGGGGCGCCGGGAGACCCAGTACTTC,CASSLGQGRRETQYF,many,TRBV7-7,TRBJ2-5,TRBD1
TGTGCCAGCAGGGACAGGACCTCCTACGAGCAGTACTTC,CASRDRTSYEQYF,.,TRBV12-3/TRBV12-4,TRBJ2-7,TRBD1
TGCGCCAGCAGCTTGGAGCCTAGCGGGAGGCTGAATGAGCAGTTCTTC,CASSLEPSGRLNEQFF,medium-sized,TRBV5-1,TRBJ2-1,TRBD2
TGTGCCAGCAGCGTAGCCCCGGGGGATCCACCCTCACCCCTCCACTTT,CASSVAPGDPPSPLHF,.,TRBV9,TRBJ1-6,.
TGTGCCAGCAGCCCTGGACAGGGAGGTGGCTACACCTTC,CASSPGQGGGYTF,.,TRBV7-2,TRBJ1-2,TRBD1
TGTGCCAGCAGCAAAGAGGACAGAGGCGAGCAGTACTTC,CASSKEDRGEQYF,few,TRBV21-1,TRBJ2-7,.